The TCR beta chain described here comes from a study of cytomegalovirus exposure and HLA in healthy donors. Notes on the study in general: In a later analysis, a genetic analysis reported fewer productive-TCR N-insertions in an Asian-associated ancestry cluster than the cohort average. Within a later analysis, the majority of CMV-associated TCR beta chains appeared HLA-restricted.

This PCR relied on a set of 60 Vbeta primers and 13 Jbeta primers. Sequencing used immunoSEQ multiplex PCR; TCRdb keeps in-frame clones, though not all of them. Of 65,000 or so clones detected, around 62% appear once; the ten largest clones hold 2.8%. As to this clone: What it recognizes is unknown.

The origin of this receptor is a man aged 25 to 40 in good health and CMV-seronegative. The sequenced sample was PBMCs.

The CDR3 protein is CACAGTGNYGYTF. The CDR3 nucleotides read TGTGCCTGTGCCGGGACAGGGAATTATGGCTACACCTTC. The chain is built from TRBV30 and TRBJ1-2; 9 nucleotides agree with TRBD1. V trimming: 6 bases; J trimming: 5 bases; junction bases outside the gene matches: 7. Germline CDR1 GTSNPN, CDR2 SVGIG (reference sequence). There are 13 residues in the CDR3.